This TCR beta chain is drawn from a study of T cell responses to AZD1222 COVID-19 vaccine. Study findings and constraints: The donors showed a predominance of white British ancestry and of females, with possible underestimation of clonal diversity. After two AZD1222 doses, spike-specific TCR breadth and depth rose versus day 0.

Of note for this clone: Its matching antigen is unknown.

Profiling relied on immunoSEQ multiplex PCR, and the TCRdb table lists in-frame clones only, not all of them. The sample has about 190,000 clones; 85% to 90% are singletons. Germline CDR1 reads MDHEN; CDR2 reads SYDVKM. The CDR3 contains 13 residues. The V gene lost 6 bases and the J gene lost 3 bases, with 9 bases spanning the gap. This clonotype was sampled from an adult in good health. The material sequenced was peripheral blood, taken on day 0 of MenACWY control vaccination. V and J are TRBV28 and TRBJ1-5; D gene uncertain. In DNA, the CDR3 is TGTGCCAGCAGCCGAAGCAACAATCAGCCCCAGCATTTT. Protein sequence: CASSRSNNQPQHF.